A single sample gave rise to the 18 T cell receptor beta chains below, sequenced in a study of T cells in pancreatic ductal adenocarcinoma. Assay: immunoSEQ multiplex PCR; the TCRdb copy retains only in-frame clones and omits some. In the table there are just under 30,000 clones, more than 80% of which are singletons. No neoadjuvant therapy was given to the selected pancreatic ductal adenocarcinoma patients before their surgery. Sequencing was performed on PBMCs. Source of these receptors: a human donor with pancreatic ductal adenocarcinoma.

The chain employs TRBV30 and TRBJ2-5; D possibly corresponds to TRBD2 (5 bases). CDR1 is GTSNPN and CDR2 is SVGIG in the germline V gene (reference sequence). This CDR3 comprises 12 residues. Trimming left V 0 bases short and J 10 bases short, with 12 bases between. CDR3 sequence reads: CAWSVQRGNQYF. CDR3 DNA: TGTGCCTGGAGTGTACAACGGGGAAACCAGTACTTC.

The rearrangement uses TRBV7-8 and TRBJ1-2; D not certain. Trimming left V 5 bases short and J 6 bases short, with 19 bases between. Germline V gene lookup returns CDR1 SGHVS and CDR2 FQNEAQ. The CDR3 has 15 amino acids. The CDR3: CASSRTPQDTDGYTF. In DNA form, the CDR3 reads TGTGCCAGCAGCCGAACTCCTCAAGATACCGATGGCTACACCTTC.

The chain is built from TRBV2 and TRBJ2-7; 8 bases map to TRBD1. The CDR3 is 13 amino acids. CDR1 SNHLY and CDR2 FYNNEI come from the germline V gene. Trimming at V came to 7 bases and at J to 10 bases, leaving 12 bases not matched to a gene. CDR3 protein: CASTGQGLGSQYF. The CDR3 nucleotides are TGTGCCAGCACCGGACAGGGTCTCGGATCTCAGTACTTC.

The chain carries TRBV28 and TRBJ1-1; 8 nucleotides align to TRBD1. The germline V gene encodes CDR1 MDHEN and CDR2 SYDVKM. The CDR3 is made up of 14 amino acids. V lost 4 bases, J lost 5 bases, and 6 bases stayed unmatched. The CDR3 coding sequence is TGTGCCAGCAGTTACTACCGGACAGGGACTGAAGCTTTCTTT. Amino acids: CASSYYRTGTEAFF.

The chain joins TRBV11-2 to TRBJ2-7; weak D call: TRBD1 (6 bases). Germline V gives CDR1 SGHAT, CDR2 FQNNGV. This CDR3 comprises 14 residues. Trimming pared 5 bases from V and 3 bases from J, leaving 14 bases between. DNA for the CDR3: TGTGCCAGCAGCCCGAACCCAGGGGACTACGAGCAGTACTTC. Its protein is CASSPNPGDYEQYF.

The J gene is TRBJ2-1, the V gene TRBV27; 10 bases are shared with TRBD2. This CDR3 spans 18 amino acids. Unmatched junction bases numbered 10, after V lost 5 bases and J lost 0 bases. Germline V CDR1 and CDR2: MNHEY, SMNVEV (reference sequence). CDR3 bases: TGTGCCAGCAGTCCCAGGGGACTAGCGAGCATCTCCTACAATGAGCAGTTCTTC. It codes for CASSPRGLASISYNEQFF.

V usage is TRBV6-5 and J usage is TRBJ1-1; D gene uncertain. The CDR3 consists of 13 residues. Trimming cost V 7 bases and J 3 bases, with 12 bases left between them. Germline CDR1 is MNHEY and CDR2 is SVGAGI. The CDR3 coding sequence is TGTGCCAGCACCCTCACAGCGTACACTGAAGCTTTCTTT. Translating it yields CASTLTAYTEAFF.

CDR3 coding DNA: TGTGCCAGCAGTCTAGCGGAAAGGGAGACCCAGTACTTC. It encodes CASSLAERETQYF. The V and J genes are TRBV7-2 and TRBJ2-5; TRBD2 matches at 7 bases. Germline assignment: CDR1 SGHTA and CDR2 FQGNSA. Trimming at V came to 6 bases and at J to 5 bases, leaving 6 bases not matched to a gene. The CDR3 spans 13 residues.

The chain employs TRBV9 and TRBJ2-5; D remains ambiguous. Trimming took 0 bases from V and 0 from J, leaving 6 bases between them. Germline-derived CDR1 and CDR2 are SGDLS and YYNGEE. CDR3 length equals 14 residues. CDR3 sequence reads: CASSVGSYQETQYF. The CDR3 coding sequence is TGTGCCAGCAGCGTAGGGTCGTACCAAGAGACCCAGTACTTC.

This clone was observed a few times. This rearrangement joins TRBV6-6 to TRBJ1-5; maybe TRBD1 (5 bases). The CDR3 has 15 amino acids. Trimming removed 5 bases from V and 3 bases from J, with 14 bases in between. Germline V CDR1 and CDR2: MNHNY, SVGAGI (reference sequence). The CDR3 here is CASSRFGGNNQPQHF. As DNA, the CDR3 is TGTGCCAGCAGTCGGTTTGGGGGAAACAATCAGCCCCAGCATTTT.

This clone was counted once. The J gene is TRBJ1-3, the V gene TRBV5-4; TRBD1 agrees at 11 bases. CDR1 and CDR2 (germline): SGHNT, YYREEE (reference sequence). The CDR3 is made up of 17 amino acids. Trimming removed 2 bases from V and 4 bases from J; junction bases left unmatched: 8. CDR3 sequence: CASSLPPGQGGGNTIYF. DNA for the CDR3: TGTGCCAGCAGCTTACCTCCGGGACAGGGGGGAGGAAACACCATATATTTT. The full variable domain, completed using reference TRBV5-4 and TRBJ1-3, is ETGVTQSPTHLIKTRGQQVTLRCSSQSGHNTVSWYQQALGQGPQFIFQYYREEENGRGNFPPRFSGLQFPNYSSELNVNALELDDSALYLCASSLPPGQGGGNTIYFGEGSWLTVV.

The genes are TRBV27 and TRBJ1-5; no clear D. CDR1 MNHEY and CDR2 SMNVEV come from the germline V gene (reference sequence). The germline V and J ends were trimmed by 0 bases and 0 bases, with 6 bases remaining between them. CDR3 length equals 15 residues. The CDR3 DNA reads as TGTGCCAGCAGTTTATCAATATATAGCAATCAGCCCCAGCATTTT. Its protein product is CASSLSIYSNQPQHF.

This chain connects TRBV18 to TRBJ2-3; no reliable D call. The CDR3 has 14 residues. Per the germline V gene, CDR1 is KGHSH and CDR2 is LQKENI. V lost 0 bases to trimming and J lost 5 bases, with 9 bases between them. CDR3 sequence (DNA): TGTGCCAGCTCACCACCGGCGACCTTAGATACGCAGTATTTT. As protein: CASSPPATLDTQYF. The complete variable domain, with remaining parts taken from reference TRBV18 and TRBJ2-3, reads NAGVMQNPRHLVRRRGQEARLRCSPMKGHSHVYWYRQLPEEGLKFMVYLQKENIIDESGMPKERFSAEFPKEGPSILRIQQVVRGDSAAYFCASSPPATLDTQYFGPGTRLTVL.

This sequence joins TRBV7-2 and TRBJ2-4; D possibly corresponds to TRBD1 (6 bases). The CDR3 runs to 16 residues. The ends were cut back, 6 bases at V and 4 bases at J, with 19 bases in the middle. Germline CDR1 is SGHTA and CDR2 is FQGNSA. CDR3 protein: CASRNTGNTLKNIQYF. Here the CDR3 DNA reads TGTGCCAGCAGGAATACAGGGAATACGTTAAAAAACATTCAGTACTTC.

This clone was found once. The chain employs TRBV7-9 and TRBJ2-5; no clear D gene. V was pared by 6 bases and J by 1 base, with 15 bases between. Per the germline V gene, CDR1 is SEHNR and CDR2 is FQNEAQ (reference sequence). The CDR3 covers 15 residues. The CDR3 loop reads CASSIPGAAQETQYF. DNA for the CDR3: TGTGCCAGCAGTATCCCCGGCGCGGCCCAAGAGACCCAGTACTTC.

This chain's CDR3 is CASSPTGTGGYEQYF. Here the CDR3 DNA reads TGTGCCAGCAGCCCAACCGGGACAGGAGGGTACGAGCAGTACTTC. This sequence joins TRBV6-5 and TRBJ2-7; 8 nucleotides align to TRBD1. V shed 6 bases and J 4 bases; nucleotides not matched to a gene: 11. CDR1 and CDR2 from the germline V gene are MNHEY and SVGAGI. There are 15 residues in the CDR3.

This rearrangement joins TRBV6-5 to TRBJ1-2; 7 nucleotides match TRBD1. Germline loops: CDR1 MNHEY, CDR2 SVGAGI. Losses at the gene ends were 5 bases for V and 3 bases for J; bases not matched to a gene: 0. This CDR3 region has 12 residues. CDR3 amino acids: CASSGTDYGYTF. DNA for the CDR3: TGTGCCAGCAGTGGGACAGACTATGGCTACACCTTC.

This chain uses TRBV2 with TRBJ1-2, with 7 bases identical to TRBD1. J lost 3 bases, V lost 6 bases, and 4 bases had no gene match. Germline lookup yields CDR1 SNHLY and CDR2 FYNNEI. The CDR3 sequence is 13 residues long. In nucleotides, the CDR3 is TGTGCCAGCAGACAGGGGATGGACTATGGCTACACCTTC. Residues: CASRQGMDYGYTF.